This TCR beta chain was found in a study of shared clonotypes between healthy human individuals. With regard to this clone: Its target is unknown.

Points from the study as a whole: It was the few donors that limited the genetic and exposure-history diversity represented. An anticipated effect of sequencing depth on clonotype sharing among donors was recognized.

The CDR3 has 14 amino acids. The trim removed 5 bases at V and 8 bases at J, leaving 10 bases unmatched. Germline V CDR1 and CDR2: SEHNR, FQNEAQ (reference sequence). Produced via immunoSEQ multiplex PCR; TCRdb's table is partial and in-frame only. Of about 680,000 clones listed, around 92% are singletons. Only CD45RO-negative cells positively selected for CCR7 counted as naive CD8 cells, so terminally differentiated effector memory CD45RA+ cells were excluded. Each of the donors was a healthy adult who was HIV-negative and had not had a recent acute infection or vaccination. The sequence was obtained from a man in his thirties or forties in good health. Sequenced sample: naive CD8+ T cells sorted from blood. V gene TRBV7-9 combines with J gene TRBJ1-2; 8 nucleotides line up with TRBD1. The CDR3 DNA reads TGTGCCAGCAGCCCCGGACAGGGCTCTGGAGGCTACACCTTC. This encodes CASSPGQGSGGYTF.